This TCR beta chain was documented in a study of blood T cells in healthy people across ages. Sample-barcoded 5' priming and a J-beta primer mix drove a second PCR of roughly 6 to 12 cycles. Each sample provided no less than 3 million CDR3-containing paired-end reads. TCRdb analysed the 5' RACE reads with MiXCR anew, one entry per CDR3 protein. The sample holds under 800,000 distinct CDR3 sequences, more than 20% seen once. Drawn from each donor were 8.5 to 10 milliliters of peripheral blood. CDR3 length equals 12 residues. Germline loops: CDR1 SNHLY, CDR2 FYNNEI. The junction had 3 bases not matched to a gene; V was cut back by 6 bases and J by 5 bases.

The clonotype originates from an older man in good health. The chain has TRBV2 and TRBJ1-2, with 7 bases that match TRBD1. The sample was blood. The CDR3 spells CASSGTEYGYTF. CDR3 DNA: TGTGCCAGCAGCGGGACAGAGTATGGCTACACCTTC. The variable domain in full, with the rest retrieved from reference TRBV2 and TRBJ1-2, is EPEVTQTPSHQVTQMGQEVILRCVPISNHLYFYWYRQILGQKVEFLVSFYNNEISEKSEIFDDQFSVERPDGSNFTLKIRSTKLEDSAMYFCASSGTEYGYTFGSGTRLTVV.